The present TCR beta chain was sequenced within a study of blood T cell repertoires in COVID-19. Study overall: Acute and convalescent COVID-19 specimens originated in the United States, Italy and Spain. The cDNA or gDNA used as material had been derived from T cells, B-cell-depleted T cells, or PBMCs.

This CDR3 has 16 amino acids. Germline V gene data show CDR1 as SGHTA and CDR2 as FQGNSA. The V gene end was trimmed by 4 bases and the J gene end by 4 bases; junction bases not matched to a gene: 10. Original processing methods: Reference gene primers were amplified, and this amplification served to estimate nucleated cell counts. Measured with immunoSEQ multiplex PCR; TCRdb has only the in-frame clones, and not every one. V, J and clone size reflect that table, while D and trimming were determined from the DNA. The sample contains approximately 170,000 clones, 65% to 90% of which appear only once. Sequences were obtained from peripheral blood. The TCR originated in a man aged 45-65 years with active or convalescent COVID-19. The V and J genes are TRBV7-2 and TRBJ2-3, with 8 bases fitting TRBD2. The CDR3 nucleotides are TGTGCCAGCAGCTCCTACCTCTCCGGGGGGGCAGATACGCAGTATTTT. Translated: CASSSYLSGGADTQYF.